This is a list of T cell receptor beta chains from one sample in a study of blood T cell repertoires in COVID-19. Sequencing used immunoSEQ multiplex PCR; TCRdb keeps in-frame clones, though not all of them. Of about 190,000 clones listed, around 83% are singletons. The sample taken for sequencing was peripheral blood. The receptor set was obtained from a woman aged 40 to 50 with acute or convalescent COVID-19. CDR3s include the opening cysteine and the closing phenylalanine or tryptophan. Each record gives: D gene, J gene, clone size, V gene, CDR3 DNA, CDR3 protein. D genes are given only for firm matches. Size is omitted from some rows. Given values are once, few, many or a class for expanded clones.

D gene: TRBD1; J gene: TRBJ2-3; clone size: -; V gene: TRBV27; CDR3 DNA: TGTGCCAGCAGTCCCGATCCAAAACGGACAGGGTTGAGGACAGATACGCAGTATTTT; CDR3 protein: CASSPDPKRTGLRTDTQYF
D gene: -; J gene: TRBJ2-3; clone size: -; V gene: TRBV14; CDR3 DNA: TGTGCCAGCAGCCAAGGGCTAGGAATCACAGATACGCAGTATTTT; CDR3 protein: CASSQGLGITDTQYF
D gene: TRBD1; J gene: TRBJ2-7; clone size: -; V gene: TRBV7-2; CDR3 DNA: TGTGCCAGCAGCTTAAGGGACAGTCGGTCCTACGAGCAGTACTTC; CDR3 protein: CASSLRDSRSYEQYF
D gene: TRBD1; J gene: TRBJ2-7; clone size: -; V gene: TRBV7-9; CDR3 DNA: TGTGCCAGCAGCTTAGGAGGACAGGGGTCTTACGAGCAGTACTTC; CDR3 protein: CASSLGGQGSYEQYF
D gene: TRBD1; J gene: TRBJ1-3; clone size: -; V gene: TRBV28; CDR3 DNA: TGTGCCAGCAGTTTCGAGACAGGGTGGATGTGGTCTGGAAACACCATATATTTT; CDR3 protein: CASSFETGWMWSGNTIYF
D gene: -; J gene: TRBJ1-2; clone size: -; V gene: TRBV6-5; CDR3 DNA: TGTGCCAGCAGCACCGACAGCACCTATGGCTACACCTTC; CDR3 protein: CASSTDSTYGYTF
D gene: TRBD1; J gene: TRBJ1-6; clone size: once; V gene: TRBV18; CDR3 DNA: TGTGCCAGCTCACCGACAGGGCGGAATTCACCCCTCCACTTT; CDR3 protein: CASSPTGRNSPLHF
D gene: TRBD2; J gene: TRBJ2-3; clone size: -; V gene: TRBV27; CDR3 DNA: TGTGCCACCGCGGCGGGAGCTCCCCCCCTCGCAGATACGCAGTATTTT; CDR3 protein: CATAAGAPPLADTQYF
D gene: -; J gene: TRBJ1-2; clone size: -; V gene: TRBV10-3; CDR3 DNA: TGTGCCATCAGTGAGTCAGGGCGGGGTGGCTACACCTTC; CDR3 protein: CAISESGRGGYTF
D gene: -; J gene: TRBJ2-3; clone size: -; V gene: TRBV9; CDR3 DNA: TGTGCCAGCAGCGTACAGGGAAGTAGCACAGATACGCAGTATTTT; CDR3 protein: CASSVQGSSTDTQYF
D gene: -; J gene: TRBJ2-7; clone size: -; V gene: TRBV2; CDR3 DNA: TGTGCCAGCAGTAGGGACTTTAGCTCCTACGAGCAGTACTTC; CDR3 protein: CASSRDFSSYEQYF
D gene: TRBD1; J gene: TRBJ2-7; clone size: once; V gene: TRBV28; CDR3 DNA: TGTGCCAGCAGTTTATCCTCCGACAGGGACGAGCAGTACTTC; CDR3 protein: CASSLSSDRDEQYF
D gene: TRBD1; J gene: TRBJ2-7; clone size: -; V gene: TRBV27; CDR3 DNA: TGTGCCAGCGGCCTCCTGGGACAGTACTACGAGCAGTACTTC; CDR3 protein: CASGLLGQYYEQYF
D gene: TRBD2; J gene: TRBJ2-1; clone size: -; V gene: TRBV5-1; CDR3 DNA: TGCGCCAGCAGCTTGGGACTAGCGGGAGATAATGAGCAGTTCTTC; CDR3 protein: CASSLGLAGDNEQFF
D gene: TRBD2; J gene: TRBJ2-5; clone size: -; V gene: TRBV7-9; CDR3 DNA: TGTGCCAGCAGATCTAGCGGGAGAAAAGCGGAGACCCAGTACTTC; CDR3 protein: CASRSSGRKAETQYF
D gene: -; J gene: TRBJ1-3; clone size: -; V gene: TRBV5-1; CDR3 DNA: TGCGCCAGCAGCTTGTGGGGGGCTGGAAACACCATATATTTT; CDR3 protein: CASSLWGAGNTIYF
D gene: TRBD2; J gene: TRBJ2-1; clone size: -; V gene: TRBV18; CDR3 DNA: TGTGCCAGCTCACTGGACCTAGCGGGAGAAGGTAATGAGCAGTTCTTC; CDR3 protein: CASSLDLAGEGNEQFF
D gene: -; J gene: TRBJ2-5; clone size: -; V gene: TRBV5-1; CDR3 DNA: TGCGCCAGCGAGAGGGCCGCGGGCGGGGACCAAGAGACCCAGTACTTC; CDR3 protein: CASERAAGGDQETQYF
D gene: -; J gene: TRBJ1-1; clone size: -; V gene: TRBV19; CDR3 DNA: TGTGCCAGTAGTATAGGGGGGCCCTCTGAAGCTTTCTTT; CDR3 protein: CASSIGGPSEAFF
D gene: -; J gene: TRBJ2-3; clone size: -; V gene: TRBV3-1/TRBV3-2; CDR3 DNA: TGTGCCAGCAGCCAAGGGTCGATTAGGCTAGTCACAGATACGCAGTATTTT; CDR3 protein: CASSQGSIRLVTDTQYF
D gene: -; J gene: TRBJ1-1; clone size: few; V gene: TRBV27; CDR3 DNA: TGTGCCAGCAGTCTTCGACCGGAGGCGGGAGCTTTCTTT; CDR3 protein: CASSLRPEAGAFF
D gene: -; J gene: TRBJ1-6; clone size: -; V gene: TRBV28; CDR3 DNA: TGTGCCAGCAGTTTAATTGACAGGTCGGCCTCACCCCTCCACTTT; CDR3 protein: CASSLIDRSASPLHF
D gene: TRBD2; J gene: TRBJ2-5; clone size: many; V gene: TRBV4-2; CDR3 DNA: TGTGCCAGCAGCCAATGGGAGGCGGGAGTCGGGGAGACCCAGTACTTC; CDR3 protein: CASSQWEAGVGETQYF
D gene: TRBD2; J gene: TRBJ2-1; clone size: -; V gene: TRBV2; CDR3 DNA: TGTGCCAGCAGTGAACGCACTAGCGGATTCTCCTACAATGAGCAGTTCTTC; CDR3 protein: CASSERTSGFSYNEQFF
D gene: -; J gene: TRBJ2-1; clone size: many; V gene: TRBV7-2; CDR3 DNA: TGTGCCAGCAGCTTTGGCGGGGCGAAGTGGGGGGAGCAGTTCTTC; CDR3 protein: CASSFGGAKWGEQFF
D gene: -; J gene: TRBJ2-2; clone size: -; V gene: TRBV4-1; CDR3 DNA: TGCGCCAGCAGCCACGTGAACACCGGGGAGCTGTTTTTT; CDR3 protein: CASSHVNTGELFF
D gene: -; J gene: TRBJ2-5; clone size: -; V gene: TRBV7-2; CDR3 DNA: TGTGCCAGCAGCCCAGGTGGTCGGGAGACCCAGTACTTC; CDR3 protein: CASSPGGRETQYF
D gene: -; J gene: TRBJ2-7; clone size: -; V gene: TRBV5-1; CDR3 DNA: TGCGCCAGCACCCCGGCGCCAGAGGTTCACTACGAGCAGTACTTC; CDR3 protein: CASTPAPEVHYEQYF
D gene: -; J gene: TRBJ2-7; clone size: -; V gene: TRBV20-1; CDR3 DNA: TGCAGTGCTAGAGATTCATACGAGCAGTACTTC; CDR3 protein: CSARDSYEQYF
D gene: -; J gene: TRBJ2-1; clone size: -; V gene: TRBV29-1; CDR3 DNA: TGCAGCGTTAGAATAGCGCGGAATGAGCAGTTCTTC; CDR3 protein: CSVRIARNEQFF
D gene: TRBD2; J gene: TRBJ2-2; clone size: -; V gene: TRBV30; CDR3 DNA: TGTGCCTGCCCCCCCGCCGGGAGGAGATCCGGGGAGCTGTTTTTT; CDR3 protein: CACPPAGRRSGELFF
D gene: TRBD2; J gene: TRBJ2-1; clone size: -; V gene: TRBV5-6; CDR3 DNA: TGTGCCAGCAGCCCCTCAAGCGGGGCTGACTACAATGAGCAGTTCTTC; CDR3 protein: CASSPSSGADYNEQFF
D gene: -; J gene: TRBJ2-3; clone size: -; V gene: TRBV20-1; CDR3 DNA: TGCAGTGCTCCCGTCGGGTATACGCAGTATTTT; CDR3 protein: CSAPVGYTQYF
D gene: -; J gene: TRBJ1-2; clone size: few; V gene: TRBV6-5; CDR3 DNA: TGTGCCAGCGGACCCGGGACACGGCGAGATGGCTACACCTTC; CDR3 protein: CASGPGTRRDGYTF
D gene: -; J gene: TRBJ1-3; clone size: -; V gene: TRBV3-1/TRBV3-2; CDR3 DNA: TGTGCCAGCAGCCAAGATCCTATAGACTTCTCTGGAAACACCATATATTTT; CDR3 protein: CASSQDPIDFSGNTIYF
D gene: TRBD1; J gene: TRBJ1-2; clone size: -; V gene: TRBV2; CDR3 DNA: TGTGCCAGCAGTACTCAGCAGGGGGCATGGTATGGCTACACCTTC; CDR3 protein: CASSTQQGAWYGYTF
D gene: -; J gene: TRBJ2-7; clone size: -; V gene: TRBV9; CDR3 DNA: TGTGCCAGCAGCGTGGGGCCGCCAAGCTCCTACGAGCAGTACTTC; CDR3 protein: CASSVGPPSSYEQYF
D gene: TRBD2; J gene: TRBJ2-1; clone size: once; V gene: TRBV6-5; CDR3 DNA: TGTGCCAGCCAAGGACTAGCGGGGGGGAGCGGTGAGCAGTTCTTC; CDR3 protein: CASQGLAGGSGEQFF
D gene: -; J gene: TRBJ1-2; clone size: few; V gene: TRBV3-1/TRBV3-2; CDR3 DNA: TGTGCCAGCAGCCAAGGGAATCGGGGGGTCTATGGCTACACCTTC; CDR3 protein: CASSQGNRGVYGYTF
D gene: -; J gene: TRBJ1-5; clone size: -; V gene: TRBV7-2; CDR3 DNA: TGTGCCAGCAGCTTTTCGGGGAATAGCAATCAGCCCCAGCATTTT; CDR3 protein: CASSFSGNSNQPQHF
D gene: -; J gene: TRBJ1-2; clone size: -; V gene: TRBV25-1; CDR3 DNA: TGTGCCAGCAACGAGGGCGAATATGGCTACACCTTC; CDR3 protein: CASNEGEYGYTF
D gene: -; J gene: TRBJ1-1; clone size: -; V gene: TRBV7-9; CDR3 DNA: TGTGCCAGCAGCTTACTTACGGGGAACACTGAAGCTTTCTTT; CDR3 protein: CASSLLTGNTEAFF
D gene: -; J gene: TRBJ1-1; clone size: -; V gene: TRBV4-2; CDR3 DNA: TGTGCCAGCAGCCCATTGAACGGGGAAAACACTGAAGCTTTCTTT; CDR3 protein: CASSPLNGENTEAFF
D gene: -; J gene: TRBJ1-2; clone size: few; V gene: TRBV7-2; CDR3 DNA: TGTGCCAGCAGCTTAGCGGAGGGTGGGGACTATGGCTACACCTTC; CDR3 protein: CASSLAEGGDYGYTF
D gene: TRBD2; J gene: TRBJ2-2; clone size: -; V gene: TRBV7-2; CDR3 DNA: TGTGCCAGCAGCTTGGGACTAGCGGGGGGAGGGACCGGGGAGCTGTTTTTT; CDR3 protein: CASSLGLAGGGTGELFF
D gene: -; J gene: TRBJ1-6; clone size: -; V gene: TRBV5-4; CDR3 DNA: TGTGCCAGCAGCTTGGTACAGGGCGCGCAACCCCTCCACTTT; CDR3 protein: CASSLVQGAQPLHF
D gene: TRBD1; J gene: TRBJ1-3; clone size: -; V gene: TRBV3-1/TRBV3-2; CDR3 DNA: TGTGCCAGCAGCCAACCAACAGGGGCTGGAAACACCATATATTTT; CDR3 protein: CASSQPTGAGNTIYF
D gene: -; J gene: TRBJ1-5; clone size: -; V gene: TRBV6-1; CDR3 DNA: TGTGCCAGCAGTGAAGCGGGGGGGAATCAGCCCCAGCATTTT; CDR3 protein: CASSEAGGNQPQHF
D gene: -; J gene: TRBJ2-4; clone size: -; V gene: TRBV4-1; CDR3 DNA: TGCGCCAGCAGCCAAGCCGGGGGGCTAGCCAAAAACATTCAGTACTTC; CDR3 protein: CASSQAGGLAKNIQYF